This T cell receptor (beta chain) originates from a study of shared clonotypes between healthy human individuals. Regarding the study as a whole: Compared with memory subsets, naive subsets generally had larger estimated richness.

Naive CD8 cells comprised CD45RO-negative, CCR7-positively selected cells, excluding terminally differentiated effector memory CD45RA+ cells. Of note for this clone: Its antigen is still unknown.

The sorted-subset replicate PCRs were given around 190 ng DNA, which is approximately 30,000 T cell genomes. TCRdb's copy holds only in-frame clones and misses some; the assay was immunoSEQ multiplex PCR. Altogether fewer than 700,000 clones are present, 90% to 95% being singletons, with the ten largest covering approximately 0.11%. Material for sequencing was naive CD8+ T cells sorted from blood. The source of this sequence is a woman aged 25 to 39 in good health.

The CDR3 spells CASSPGQGGAEAFF. Here the CDR3 DNA reads TGTGCCAGCAGCCCAGGACAGGGCGGGGCTGAAGCTTTCTTT. This rearrangement joins TRBV9 to TRBJ1-1; 8 bases align to TRBD1. The CDR3 consists of 14 residues. V was clipped by 4 bases and J by 6 bases; unmatched bases: 8. In germline, CDR1 is SGDLS, CDR2 YYNGEE.